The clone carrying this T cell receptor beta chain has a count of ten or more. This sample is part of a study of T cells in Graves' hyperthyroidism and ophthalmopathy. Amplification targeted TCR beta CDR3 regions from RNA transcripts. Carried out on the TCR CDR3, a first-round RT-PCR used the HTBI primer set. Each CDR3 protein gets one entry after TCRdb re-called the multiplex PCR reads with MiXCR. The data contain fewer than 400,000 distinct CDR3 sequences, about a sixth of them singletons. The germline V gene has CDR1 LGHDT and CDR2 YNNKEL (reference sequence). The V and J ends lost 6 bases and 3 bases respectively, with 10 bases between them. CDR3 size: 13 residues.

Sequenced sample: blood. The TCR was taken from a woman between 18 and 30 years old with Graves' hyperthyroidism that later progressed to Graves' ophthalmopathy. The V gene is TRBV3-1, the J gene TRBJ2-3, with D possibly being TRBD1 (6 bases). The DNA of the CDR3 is TGTGCCAGCAGTCACAGGGAAACAGATACGCAGTATTTT. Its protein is CASSHRETDTQYF.